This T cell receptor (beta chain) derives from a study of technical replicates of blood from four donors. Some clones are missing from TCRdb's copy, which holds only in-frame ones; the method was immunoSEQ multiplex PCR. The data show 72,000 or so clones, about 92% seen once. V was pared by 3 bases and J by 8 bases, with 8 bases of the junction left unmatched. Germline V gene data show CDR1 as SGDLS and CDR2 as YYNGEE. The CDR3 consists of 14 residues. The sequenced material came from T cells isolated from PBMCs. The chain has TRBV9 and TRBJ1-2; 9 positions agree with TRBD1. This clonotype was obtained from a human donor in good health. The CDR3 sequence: CASSEGDRVDGYTF. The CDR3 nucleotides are TGTGCCAGCAGCGAGGGGGACAGGGTGGACGGCTACACCTTC.